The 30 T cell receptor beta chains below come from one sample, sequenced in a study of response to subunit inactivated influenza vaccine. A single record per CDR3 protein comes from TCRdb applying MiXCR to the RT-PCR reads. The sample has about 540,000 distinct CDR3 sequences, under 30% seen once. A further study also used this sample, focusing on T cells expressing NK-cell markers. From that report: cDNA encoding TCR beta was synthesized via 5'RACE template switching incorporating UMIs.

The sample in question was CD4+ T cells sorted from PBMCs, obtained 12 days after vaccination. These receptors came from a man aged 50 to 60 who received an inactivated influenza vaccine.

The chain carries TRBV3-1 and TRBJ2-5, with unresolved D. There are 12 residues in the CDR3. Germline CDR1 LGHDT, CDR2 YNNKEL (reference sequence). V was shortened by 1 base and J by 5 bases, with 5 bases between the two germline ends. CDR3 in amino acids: CASSQVAETQYF. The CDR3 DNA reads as TGTGCCAGCAGCCAAGTTGCGGAGACCCAGTACTTC.

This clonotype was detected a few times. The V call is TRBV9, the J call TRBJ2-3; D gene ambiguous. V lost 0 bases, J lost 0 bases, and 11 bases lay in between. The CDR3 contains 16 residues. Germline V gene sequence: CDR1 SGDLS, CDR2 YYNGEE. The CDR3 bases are TGTGCCAGCAGCGTAGGGCGCCAGCCCAGCACAGATACGCAGTATTTT. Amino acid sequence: CASSVGRQPSTDTQYF.

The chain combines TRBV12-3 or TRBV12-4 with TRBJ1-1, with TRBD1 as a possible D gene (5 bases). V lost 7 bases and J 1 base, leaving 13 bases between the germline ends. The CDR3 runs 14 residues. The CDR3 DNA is TGTGCCAGCAAAGGCGGGACGGAGAACACTGAAGCTTTCTTT. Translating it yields CASKGGTENTEAFF.

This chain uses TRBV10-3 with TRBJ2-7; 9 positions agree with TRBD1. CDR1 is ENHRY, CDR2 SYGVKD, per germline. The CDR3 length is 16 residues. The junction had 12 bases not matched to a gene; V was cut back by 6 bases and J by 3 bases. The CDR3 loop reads CAIRDSGTGRNYEQYF. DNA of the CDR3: TGTGCCATCAGGGACTCCGGGACAGGGAGGAACTACGAGCAGTACTTC.

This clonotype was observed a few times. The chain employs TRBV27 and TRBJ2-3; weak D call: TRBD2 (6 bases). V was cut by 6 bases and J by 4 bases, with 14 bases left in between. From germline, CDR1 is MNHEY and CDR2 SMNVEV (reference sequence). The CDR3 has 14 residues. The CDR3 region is CASRRLAESDTQYF. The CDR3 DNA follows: TGTGCCAGCAGGCGATTAGCGGAGTCAGATACGCAGTATTTT.

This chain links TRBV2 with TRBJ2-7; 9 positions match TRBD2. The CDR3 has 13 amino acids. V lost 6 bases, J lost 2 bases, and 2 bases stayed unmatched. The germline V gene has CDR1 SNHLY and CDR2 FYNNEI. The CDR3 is CASRTSGPYEQYF. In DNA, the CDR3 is TGTGCCAGCAGGACTAGCGGCCCCTACGAGCAGTACTTC.

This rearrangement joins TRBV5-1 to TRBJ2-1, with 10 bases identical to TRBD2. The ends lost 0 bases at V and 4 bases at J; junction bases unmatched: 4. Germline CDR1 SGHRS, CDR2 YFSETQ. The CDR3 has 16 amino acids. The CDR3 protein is CASSLVGTSVYNEQFF. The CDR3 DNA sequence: TGCGCCAGCAGCTTGGTTGGGACTAGCGTATACAATGAGCAGTTCTTC.

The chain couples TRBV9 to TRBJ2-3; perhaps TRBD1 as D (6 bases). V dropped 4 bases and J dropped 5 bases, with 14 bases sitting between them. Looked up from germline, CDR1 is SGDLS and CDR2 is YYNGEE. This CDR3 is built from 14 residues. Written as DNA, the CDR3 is TGTGCCAGCAGCCCCCAGGGGCAGTTAGATACGCAGTATTTT. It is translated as CASSPQGQLDTQYF.

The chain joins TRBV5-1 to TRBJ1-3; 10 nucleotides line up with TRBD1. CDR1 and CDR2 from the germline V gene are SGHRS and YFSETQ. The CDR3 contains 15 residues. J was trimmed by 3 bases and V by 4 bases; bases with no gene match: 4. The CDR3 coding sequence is TGCGCCAGCAGCCGGGACAGGGGACGTGGAAACACCATATATTTT. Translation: CASSRDRGRGNTIYF. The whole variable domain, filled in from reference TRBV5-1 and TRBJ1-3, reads KAGVTQTPRYLIKTRGQQVTLSCSPISGHRSVSWYQQTPGQGLQFLFEYFSETQRNKGNFPGRFSGRQFSNSRSEMNVSTLELGDSALYLCASSRDRGRGNTIYFGEGSWLTVV.

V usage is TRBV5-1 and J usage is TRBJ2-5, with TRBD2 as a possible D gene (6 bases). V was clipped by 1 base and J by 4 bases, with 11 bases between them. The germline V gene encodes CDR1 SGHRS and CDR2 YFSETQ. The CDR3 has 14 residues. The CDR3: CASSLLRERETQYF. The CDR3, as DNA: TGCGCCAGCAGCTTGTTGCGGGAACGAGAGACCCAGTACTTC.

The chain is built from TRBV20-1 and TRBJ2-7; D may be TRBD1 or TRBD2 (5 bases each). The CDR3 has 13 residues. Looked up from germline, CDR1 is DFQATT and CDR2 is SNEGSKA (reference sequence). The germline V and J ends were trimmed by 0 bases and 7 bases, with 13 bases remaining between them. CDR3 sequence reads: CSARDRDLREQYF. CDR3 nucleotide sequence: TGCAGTGCTAGAGATCGGGACCTCCGGGAGCAGTACTTC.

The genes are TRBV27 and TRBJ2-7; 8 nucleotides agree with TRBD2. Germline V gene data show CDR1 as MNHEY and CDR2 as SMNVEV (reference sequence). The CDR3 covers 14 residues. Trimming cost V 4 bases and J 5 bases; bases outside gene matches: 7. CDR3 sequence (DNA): TGTGCCAGCAGTTCAAGCGGGAGTTTCCACGAGCAGTACTTC. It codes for CASSSSGSFHEQYF.

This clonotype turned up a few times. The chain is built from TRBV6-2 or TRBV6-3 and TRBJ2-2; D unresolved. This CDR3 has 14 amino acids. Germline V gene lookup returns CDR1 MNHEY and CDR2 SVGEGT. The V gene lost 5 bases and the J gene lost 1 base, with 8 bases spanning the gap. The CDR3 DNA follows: TGTGCCAGCAGTACGAGACGGAACACCGGGGAGCTGTTTTTT. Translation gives CASSTRRNTGELFF.

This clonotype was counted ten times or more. CDR3 amino acids: CASSLTAPNTEAFF. CDR3 nucleotides: TGTGCCAGCAGTCTGACAGCACCGAACACTGAAGCTTTCTTT. This rearrangement joins TRBV12-3 or TRBV12-4 to TRBJ1-1; maybe TRBD1 (5 bases). Deletions cut 5 bases from V and 1 base from J, with 11 bases between. The CDR3 has 14 residues.

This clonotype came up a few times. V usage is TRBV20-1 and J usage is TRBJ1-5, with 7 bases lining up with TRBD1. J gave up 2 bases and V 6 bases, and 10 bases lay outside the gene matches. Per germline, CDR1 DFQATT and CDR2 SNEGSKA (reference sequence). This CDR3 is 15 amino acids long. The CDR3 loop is CSANHRGTGNQPQHF. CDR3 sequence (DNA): TGCAGTGCCAACCACAGGGGTACTGGCAATCAGCCCCAGCATTTT.

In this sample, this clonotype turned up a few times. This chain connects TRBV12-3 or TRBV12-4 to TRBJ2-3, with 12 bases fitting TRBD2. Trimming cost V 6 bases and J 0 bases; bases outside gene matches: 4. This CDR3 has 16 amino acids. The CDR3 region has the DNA TGTGCCAGCAGCCTAGCGGGGGGGCTTAGCACAGATACGCAGTATTTT. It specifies CASSLAGGLSTDTQYF.

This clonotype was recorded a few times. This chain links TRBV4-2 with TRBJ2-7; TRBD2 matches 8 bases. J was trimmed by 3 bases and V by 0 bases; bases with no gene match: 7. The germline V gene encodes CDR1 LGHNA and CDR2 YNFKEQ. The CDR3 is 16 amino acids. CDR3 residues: CASSQDSSGFFYEQYF. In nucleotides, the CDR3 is TGTGCCAGCAGCCAAGATTCTAGCGGGTTTTTCTACGAGCAGTACTTC.

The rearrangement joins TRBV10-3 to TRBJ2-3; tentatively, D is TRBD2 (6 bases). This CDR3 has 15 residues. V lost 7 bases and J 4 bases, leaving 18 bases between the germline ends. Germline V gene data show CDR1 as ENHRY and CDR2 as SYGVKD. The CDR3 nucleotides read TGTGCCATCAAGTCCGAGGAGGGAGTGGCAGATACGCAGTATTTT. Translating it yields CAIKSEEGVADTQYF.

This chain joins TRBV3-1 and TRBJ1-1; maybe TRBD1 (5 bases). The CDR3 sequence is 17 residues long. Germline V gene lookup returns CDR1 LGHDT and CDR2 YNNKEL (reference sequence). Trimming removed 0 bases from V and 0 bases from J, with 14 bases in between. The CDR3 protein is CASSQERQAGLNTEAFF. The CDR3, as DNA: TGTGCCAGCAGCCAAGAGAGGCAGGCGGGGCTGAACACTGAAGCTTTCTTT.

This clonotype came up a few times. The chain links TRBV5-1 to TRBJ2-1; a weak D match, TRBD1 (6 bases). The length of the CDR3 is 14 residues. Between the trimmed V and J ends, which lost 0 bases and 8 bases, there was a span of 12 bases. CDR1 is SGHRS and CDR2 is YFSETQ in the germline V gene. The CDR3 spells CASSLGQVSDEQFF. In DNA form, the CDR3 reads TGCGCCAGCAGCTTGGGACAGGTTAGCGATGAGCAGTTCTTC. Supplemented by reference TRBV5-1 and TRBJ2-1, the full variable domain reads KAGVTQTPRYLIKTRGQQVTLSCSPISGHRSVSWYQQTPGQGLQFLFEYFSETQRNKGNFPGRFSGRQFSNSRSEMNVSTLELGDSALYLCASSLGQVSDEQFFGPGTRLTVL.

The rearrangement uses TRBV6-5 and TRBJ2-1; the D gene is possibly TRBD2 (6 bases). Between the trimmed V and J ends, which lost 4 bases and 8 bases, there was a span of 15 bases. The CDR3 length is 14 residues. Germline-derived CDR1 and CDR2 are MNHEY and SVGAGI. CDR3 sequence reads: CASSFRDRRDEQFF. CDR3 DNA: TGTGCCAGCAGTTTCCGGGACCGGAGGGATGAGCAGTTCTTC.

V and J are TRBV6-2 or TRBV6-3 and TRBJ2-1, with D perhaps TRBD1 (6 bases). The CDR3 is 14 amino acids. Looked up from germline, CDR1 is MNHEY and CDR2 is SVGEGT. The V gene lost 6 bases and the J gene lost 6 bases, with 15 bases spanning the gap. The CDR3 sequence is CASSPAGVRNEQFF. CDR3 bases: TGTGCCAGCAGCCCCGCAGGGGTCCGCAATGAGCAGTTCTTC.

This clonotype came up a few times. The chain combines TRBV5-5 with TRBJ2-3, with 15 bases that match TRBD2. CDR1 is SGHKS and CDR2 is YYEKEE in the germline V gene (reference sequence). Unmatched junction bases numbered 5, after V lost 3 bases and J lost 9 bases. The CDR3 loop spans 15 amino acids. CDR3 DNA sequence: TGTGCCAGCAGCTCCTCCGGGACTAGCGGGGGGACGCAGTATTTT. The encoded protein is CASSSSGTSGGTQYF.

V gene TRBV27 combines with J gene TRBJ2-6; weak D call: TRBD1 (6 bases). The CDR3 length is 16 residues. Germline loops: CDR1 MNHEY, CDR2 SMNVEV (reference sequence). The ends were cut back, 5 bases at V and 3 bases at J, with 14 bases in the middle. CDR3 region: CASSLQQGNGANVLTF. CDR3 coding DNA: TGTGCCAGCAGTCTCCAACAGGGCAATGGGGCCAACGTCCTGACTTTC.

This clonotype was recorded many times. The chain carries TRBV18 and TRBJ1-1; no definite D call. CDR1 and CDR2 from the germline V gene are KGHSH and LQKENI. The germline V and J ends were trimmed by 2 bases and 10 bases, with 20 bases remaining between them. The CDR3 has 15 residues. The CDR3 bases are TGTGCCAGCTCACCAATCGGGCAGAACGAACGACCAGCTTTCTTT. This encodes CASSPIGQNERPAFF. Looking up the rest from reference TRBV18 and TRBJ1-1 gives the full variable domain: NAGVMQNPRHLVRRRGQEARLRCSPMKGHSHVYWYRQLPEEGLKFMVYLQKENIIDESGMPKERFSAEFPKEGPSILRIQQVVRGDSAAYFCASSPIGQNERPAFFGQGTRLTVV.

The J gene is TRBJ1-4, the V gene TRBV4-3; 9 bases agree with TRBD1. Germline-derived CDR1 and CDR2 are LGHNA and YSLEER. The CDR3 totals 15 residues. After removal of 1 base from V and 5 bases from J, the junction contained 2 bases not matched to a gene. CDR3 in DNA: TGCGCCAGCAGCCAAGGGACAGGGGTGAATGAAAAACTGTTTTTT. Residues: CASSQGTGVNEKLFF.

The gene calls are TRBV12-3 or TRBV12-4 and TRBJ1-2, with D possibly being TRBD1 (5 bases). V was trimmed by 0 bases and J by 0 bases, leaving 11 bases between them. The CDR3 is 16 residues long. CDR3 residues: CASSLAHGASNYGYTF. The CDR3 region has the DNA TGTGCCAGCAGTTTAGCGCACGGGGCTTCTAACTATGGCTACACCTTC.

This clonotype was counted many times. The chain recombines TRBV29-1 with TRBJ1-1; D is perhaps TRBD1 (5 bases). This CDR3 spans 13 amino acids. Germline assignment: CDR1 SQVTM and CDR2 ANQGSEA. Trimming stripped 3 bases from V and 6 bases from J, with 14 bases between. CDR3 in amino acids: CSVDSGTNAEAFF. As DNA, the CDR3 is TGCAGCGTTGATTCGGGGACTAACGCTGAAGCTTTCTTT.

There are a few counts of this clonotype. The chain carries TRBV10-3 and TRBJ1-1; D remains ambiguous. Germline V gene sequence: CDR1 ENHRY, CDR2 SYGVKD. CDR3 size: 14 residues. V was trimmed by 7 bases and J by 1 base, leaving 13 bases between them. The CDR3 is CAITQAGGNTEAFF. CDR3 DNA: TGTGCCATCACCCAGGCGGGTGGGAACACTGAAGCTTTCTTT.

The CDR3 coding sequence is TGTGCCAGCTCACCCACGGGACAGTTCAATCAGCCCCAGCATTTT. Its translation: CASSPTGQFNQPQHF. The rearrangement joins TRBV18 to TRBJ1-5; 7 nucleotides match TRBD1. Germline V CDR1 and CDR2: KGHSH, LQKENI. The CDR3 has 15 residues. V was clipped by 3 bases and J by 3 bases; unmatched bases: 5.